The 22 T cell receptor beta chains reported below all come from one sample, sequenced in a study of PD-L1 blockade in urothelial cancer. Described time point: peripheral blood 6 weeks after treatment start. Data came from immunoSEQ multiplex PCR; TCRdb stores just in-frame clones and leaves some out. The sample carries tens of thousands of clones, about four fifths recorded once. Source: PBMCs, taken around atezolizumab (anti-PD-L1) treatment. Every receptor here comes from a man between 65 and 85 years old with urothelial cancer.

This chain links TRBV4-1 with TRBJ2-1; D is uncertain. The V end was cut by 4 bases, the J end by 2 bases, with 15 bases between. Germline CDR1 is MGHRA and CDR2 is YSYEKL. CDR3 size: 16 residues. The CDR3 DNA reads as TGCGCCAGCAGCCTAATGGTAACGGTACCCTACAATGAGCAGTTCTTC. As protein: CASSLMVTVPYNEQFF.

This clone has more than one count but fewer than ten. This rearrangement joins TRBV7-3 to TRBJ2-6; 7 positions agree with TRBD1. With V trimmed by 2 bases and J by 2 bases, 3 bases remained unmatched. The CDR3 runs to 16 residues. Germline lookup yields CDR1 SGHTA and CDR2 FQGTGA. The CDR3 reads CASSLVTGAGANVLTF. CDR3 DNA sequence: TGTGCCAGCAGCTTAGTCACAGGGGCTGGGGCCAACGTCCTGACTTTC.

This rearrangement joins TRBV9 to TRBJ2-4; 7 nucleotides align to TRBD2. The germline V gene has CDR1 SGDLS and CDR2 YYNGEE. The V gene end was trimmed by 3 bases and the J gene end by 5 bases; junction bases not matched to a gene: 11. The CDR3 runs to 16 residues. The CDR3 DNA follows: TGTGCCAGCAGCGGAACGAGCGGGAACTCCCAAAACATTCAGTACTTC. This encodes CASSGTSGNSQNIQYF.

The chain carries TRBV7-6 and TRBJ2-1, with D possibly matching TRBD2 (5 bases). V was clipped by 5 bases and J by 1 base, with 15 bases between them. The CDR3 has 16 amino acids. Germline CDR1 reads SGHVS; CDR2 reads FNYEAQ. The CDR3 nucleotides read TGTGCCAGCAGCAGAGGGCCCGAGCGGTCCTACAATGAGCAGTTCTTC. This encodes CASSRGPERSYNEQFF.

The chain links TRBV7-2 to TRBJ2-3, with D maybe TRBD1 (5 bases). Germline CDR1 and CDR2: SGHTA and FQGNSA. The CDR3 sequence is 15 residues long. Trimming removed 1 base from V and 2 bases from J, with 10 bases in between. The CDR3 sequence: CASSLGAGYTDTQYF. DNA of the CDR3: TGTGCCAGCAGCTTAGGGGCAGGGTACACAGATACGCAGTATTTT.

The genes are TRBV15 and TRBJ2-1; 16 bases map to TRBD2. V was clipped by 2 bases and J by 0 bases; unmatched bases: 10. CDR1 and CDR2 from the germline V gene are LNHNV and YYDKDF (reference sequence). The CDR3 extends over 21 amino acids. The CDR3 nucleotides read TGTGCCACCAGCAGACCCCCGGGGACTAGCGGGAGGGCGAGCTCCTACAATGAGCAGTTCTTC. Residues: CATSRPPGTSGRASSYNEQFF.

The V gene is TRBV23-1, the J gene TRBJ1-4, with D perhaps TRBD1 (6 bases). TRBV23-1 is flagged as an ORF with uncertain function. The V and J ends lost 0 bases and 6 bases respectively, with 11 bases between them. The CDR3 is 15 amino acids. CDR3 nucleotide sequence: TGCGCCAGCAGTCAATCAAGGGGGTCGGATGAAAAACTGTTTTTT. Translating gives CASSQSRGSDEKLFF.

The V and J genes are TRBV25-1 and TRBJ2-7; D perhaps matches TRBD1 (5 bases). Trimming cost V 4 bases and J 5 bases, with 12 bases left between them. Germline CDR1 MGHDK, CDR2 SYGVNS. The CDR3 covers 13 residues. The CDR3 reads CASSAQGPDEQYF. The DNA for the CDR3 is TGTGCCAGCAGTGCCCAGGGTCCAGACGAGCAGTACTTC.

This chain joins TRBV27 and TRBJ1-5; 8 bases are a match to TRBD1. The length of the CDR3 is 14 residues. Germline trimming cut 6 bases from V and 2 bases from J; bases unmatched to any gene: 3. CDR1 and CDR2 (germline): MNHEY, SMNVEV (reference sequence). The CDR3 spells CASSPTGGNQPQHF. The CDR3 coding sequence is TGTGCCAGCAGCCCGACAGGGGGCAATCAGCCCCAGCATTTT.

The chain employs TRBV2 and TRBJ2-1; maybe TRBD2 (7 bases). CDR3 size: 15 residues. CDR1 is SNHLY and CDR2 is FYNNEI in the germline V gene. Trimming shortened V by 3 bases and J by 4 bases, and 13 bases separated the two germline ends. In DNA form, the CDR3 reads TGTGCCAGCAGTGATTCGGGGGGCAAATACAATGAGCAGTTCTTC. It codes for CASSDSGGKYNEQFF.

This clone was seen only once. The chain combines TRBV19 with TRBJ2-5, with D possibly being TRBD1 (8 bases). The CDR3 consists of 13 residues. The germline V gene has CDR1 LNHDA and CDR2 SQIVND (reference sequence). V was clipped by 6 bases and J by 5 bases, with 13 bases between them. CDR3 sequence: CASRYRGGETQYF. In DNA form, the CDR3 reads TGTGCCAGTAGGTACAGGGGGGGGGAGACCCAGTACTTC.

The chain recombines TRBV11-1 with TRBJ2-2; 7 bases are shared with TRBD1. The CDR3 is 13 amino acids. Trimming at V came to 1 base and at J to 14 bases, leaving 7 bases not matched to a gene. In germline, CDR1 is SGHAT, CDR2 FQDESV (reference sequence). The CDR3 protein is CASSLELTGRLFF. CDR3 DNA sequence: TGTGCCAGCAGCTTAGAATTGACAGGGCGCCTGTTTTTT. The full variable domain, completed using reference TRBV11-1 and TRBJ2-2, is EAEVAQSPRYKITEKSQAVAFWCDPISGHATLYWYRQILGQGPELLVQFQDESVVDDSQLPKDRFSAERLKGVDSTLKIQPAELGDSAMYLCASSLELTGRLFFGEGSRLTVL.

In DNA, the CDR3 is TGTGCCAGCAGCTTTGGGGACAGGGCAGGTGGCTACACCTTC. Amino acids: CASSFGDRAGGYTF. This sequence joins TRBV7-2 and TRBJ1-2; TRBD1 agrees at 9 bases. The CDR3 is 14 amino acids. The trim removed 3 bases at V and 7 bases at J, leaving 6 bases unmatched. Germline V gene sequence: CDR1 SGHTA, CDR2 FQGNSA.

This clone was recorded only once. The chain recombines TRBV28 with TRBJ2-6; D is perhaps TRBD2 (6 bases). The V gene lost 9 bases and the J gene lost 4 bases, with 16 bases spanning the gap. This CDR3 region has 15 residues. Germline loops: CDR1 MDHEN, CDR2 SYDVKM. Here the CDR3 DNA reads TGTGCCAGTACCGACGGCGGGGCCGGGGCCAACGTCCTGACTTTC. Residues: CASTDGGAGANVLTF.

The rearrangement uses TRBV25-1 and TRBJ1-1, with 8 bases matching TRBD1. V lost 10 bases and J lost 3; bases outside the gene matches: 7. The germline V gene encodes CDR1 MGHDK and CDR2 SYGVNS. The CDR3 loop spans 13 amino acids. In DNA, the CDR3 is TGTGCCACTCAGGGGGCAAGGGACACTGAAGCTTTCTTT. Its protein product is CATQGARDTEAFF.

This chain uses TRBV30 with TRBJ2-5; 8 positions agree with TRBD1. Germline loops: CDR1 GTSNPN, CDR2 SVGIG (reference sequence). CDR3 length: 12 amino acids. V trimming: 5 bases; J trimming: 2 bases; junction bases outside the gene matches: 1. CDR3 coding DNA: TGTGCCTGGGACAGGGGACAAGAGACCCAGTACTTC. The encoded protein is CAWDRGQETQYF.

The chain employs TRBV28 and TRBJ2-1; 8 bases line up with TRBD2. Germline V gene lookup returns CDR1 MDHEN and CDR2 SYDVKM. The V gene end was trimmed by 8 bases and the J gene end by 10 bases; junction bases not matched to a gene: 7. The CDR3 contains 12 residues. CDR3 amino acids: CASPGGGGEQFF. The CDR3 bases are TGTGCCAGCCCGGGGGGGGGTGGAGAGCAGTTCTTC.

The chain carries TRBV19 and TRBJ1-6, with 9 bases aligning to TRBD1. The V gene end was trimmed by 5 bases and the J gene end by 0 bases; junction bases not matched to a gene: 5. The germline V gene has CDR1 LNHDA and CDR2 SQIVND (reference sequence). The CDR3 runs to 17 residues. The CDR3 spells CASSSGQGSSYNSPLHF. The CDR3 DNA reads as TGTGCCAGTAGTTCGGGACAGGGTAGCTCCTATAATTCACCCCTCCACTTT.

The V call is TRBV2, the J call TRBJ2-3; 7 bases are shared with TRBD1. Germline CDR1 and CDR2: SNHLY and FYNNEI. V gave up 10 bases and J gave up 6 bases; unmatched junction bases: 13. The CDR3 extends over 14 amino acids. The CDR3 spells CATSIAGRGDTQYF. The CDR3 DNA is TGTGCCACTAGTATAGCCGGCAGGGGGGATACGCAGTATTTT.

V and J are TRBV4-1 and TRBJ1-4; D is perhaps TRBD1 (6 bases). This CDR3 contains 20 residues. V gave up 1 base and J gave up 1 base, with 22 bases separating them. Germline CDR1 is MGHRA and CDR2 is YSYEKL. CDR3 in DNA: TGCGCCAGCAGCCAAGGGAGGTGGAGGGGGGGGATAGGAACTAATGAAAAACTGTTTTTT. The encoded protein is CASSQGRWRGGIGTNEKLFF.

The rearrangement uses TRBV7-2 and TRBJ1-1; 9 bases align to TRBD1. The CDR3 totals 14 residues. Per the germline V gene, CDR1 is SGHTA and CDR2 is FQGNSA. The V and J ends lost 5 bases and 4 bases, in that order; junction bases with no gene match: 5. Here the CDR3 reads CASSATGGGTEAFF. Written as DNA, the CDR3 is TGTGCCAGCAGCGCAACAGGGGGCGGCACTGAAGCTTTCTTT.

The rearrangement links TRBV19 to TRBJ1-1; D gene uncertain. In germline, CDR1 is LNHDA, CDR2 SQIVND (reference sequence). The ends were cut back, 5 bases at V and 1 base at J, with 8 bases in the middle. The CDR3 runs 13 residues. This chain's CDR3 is CASSLQPNTEAFF. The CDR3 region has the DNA TGTGCCAGTAGTCTACAGCCGAACACTGAAGCTTTCTTT.